This T cell receptor (beta chain) was sequenced during a study of blood T cell repertoires in COVID-19. Original data processing: Reference gene primers were amplified, and this amplification served to estimate nucleated cell counts. Measured with immunoSEQ multiplex PCR; TCRdb has only the in-frame clones, and not every one. D and trimming were read from the DNA, whereas the V and J calls and clone size are those reported in that table. The table lists 490,000 or so clones, less than 90% of them singletons. The length of the CDR3 is 12 residues. Germline-derived CDR1 and CDR2 are SGHVS and FQNEAQ. V gave up 5 bases and J gave up 9 bases, with 11 bases separating them. The cohort comprised adults aged 18 to 89 years residing in approximately 25 US areas. Clinical histories supplied by participants themselves formed the basis of cohort assignment.

The TCR originated in a woman in her sixties or seventies who had recovered from COVID-19. The V call is TRBV7-8, the J call TRBJ2-1; D unclear. Specimen: PBMCs or T cells enriched from blood (not recorded which). CDR3 sequence reads: CASSQGQREQFF. The CDR3 DNA reads as TGTGCCAGCAGCCAAGGTCAGCGTGAGCAGTTCTTC.